Each of the 3 T cell receptor beta chains below was sequenced from the same sample in a study of OX40 agonist ivuxolimab in advanced cancers. Sequencing was performed with immunoSEQ multiplex PCR; in TCRdb, only in-frame clones are kept and a portion is missing. The sample shows more than 60,000 clones, 89% of them seen only once. Sequences were derived from CD4+ or CD8+ T cells sorted from blood, sampled in a trial of the OX40 agonist ivuxolimab. These receptors originate from an adult with an advanced solid tumor such as melanoma, head and neck, liver or kidney cancer.

This clone was seen a single time. The chain is built from TRBV19 and TRBJ2-2; D is perhaps TRBD1 or TRBD2 (6 bases each). CDR1 is LNHDA and CDR2 is SQIVND in the germline V gene (reference sequence). This CDR3 is built from 13 residues. V was cut by 5 bases and J by 7 bases, with 11 bases left in between. The CDR3: CASSWGAVGELFF. Here the CDR3 DNA reads TGTGCCAGTAGTTGGGGGGCGGTCGGGGAGCTGTTTTTT. Complete variable domain (other parts from reference TRBV19 and TRBJ2-2): DGGITQSPKYLFRKEGQNVTLSCEQNLNHDAMYWYRQDPGQGLRLIYYSQIVNDFQKGDIAEGYSVSREKKESFPLTVTSAQKNPTAFYLCASSWGAVGELFFGEGSRLTVL.

The V and J genes are TRBV28 and TRBJ1-2; D is uncertain. The length of the CDR3 is 12 residues. The germline gives CDR1 MDHEN, CDR2 SYDVKM. The germline V and J ends were trimmed by 2 bases and 6 bases, with 7 bases remaining between them. The CDR3 nucleotides are TGTGCCAGCAGTTTACCCAGAGATGGCTACACCTTC. Translated, it gives CASSLPRDGYTF.

This clone has just one count. The J gene is TRBJ2-3, the V gene TRBV5-1, with D maybe TRBD1 (5 bases). The CDR3 totals 15 residues. V was pared by 5 bases and J by 0 bases, with 13 bases between. Germline CDR1 SGHRS, CDR2 YFSETQ. The DNA of the CDR3 is TGCGCCAGCAGTTCCAGGGCCTCTAGCACAGATACGCAGTATTTT. Translated: CASSSRASSTDTQYF. Based on the CDR3 plus reference TRBV5-1 and TRBJ2-3, the full variable domain is KAGVTQTPRYLIKTRGQQVTLSCSPISGHRSVSWYQQTPGQGLQFLFEYFSETQRNKGNFPGRFSGRQFSNSRSEMNVSTLELGDSALYLCASSSRASSTDTQYFGPGTRLTVL.